This T cell receptor beta chain emerged from a study of blood T cells in healthy people across ages. Trimming took off 3 bases at V and 2 bases at J, with 13 bases between the two ends. The CDR3 length is 15 residues. Per the germline V gene, CDR1 is SGHAT and CDR2 is FQDESV (reference sequence). General study findings and limits: Getting older went along with TCR beta diversity per million T cells dropping roughly linearly.

Points on this clonotype: Its antigen is not known.

Primed by a sample-barcoded 5' primer and a J-beta primer mix, a second PCR proceeded for about 6 to 11 cycles. TCRdb independently ran MiXCR on the 5' RACE reads; one entry per CDR3 protein. The sample includes roughly 1,800,000 distinct CDR3 sequences, roughly 50% of them seen just once. Sequenced: blood. The TCR originated in a woman aged 40 to 50 in good health. This sequence joins TRBV11-1 and TRBJ1-1, with TRBD1 as a possible D gene (6 bases). CDR3 nucleotide sequence: TGTGCCAGCAGCTTTTCGTGGGGGCCTAACACTGAAGCTTTCTTT. This gives the protein CASSFSWGPNTEAFF.